Detailed here is one TCR beta chain. No antigen is known for it. This sample stems from a study of blood T cells in healthy people across ages. Findings and limits, study-wide: No conclusive comparison of naive versus antigen-experienced cells was possible with unsorted PBMCs. Diversity figures derived from one million T cells were judged to underestimate the true value.

Alongside a J-beta primer mix, a sample-barcoded 5' primer served in a second PCR lasting 7 to 11 cycles. TCRdb used MiXCR to reprocess the 5' RACE reads, holding one entry per CDR3 protein. The table includes about 1.5 million distinct CDR3 sequences, 35% to 45% detected once. V lost 5 bases and J 4 bases, leaving 20 bases between the germline ends. This CDR3 is 15 amino acids long. Germline CDR1 and CDR2: DFQATT and SNEGSKA (reference sequence). Total RNA, at least 6 micrograms per sample, came from PBMCs. The material sequenced was blood. The receptor comes from a woman aged 18-29 years in good health. The chain couples TRBV20-1 to TRBJ2-5, with a possible D match to TRBD2 (6 bases). The CDR3 DNA is TGCAGTGCTTGGGAGGCAGGATGGGTACCAGAGACCCAGTACTTC. It encodes CSAWEAGWVPETQYF.